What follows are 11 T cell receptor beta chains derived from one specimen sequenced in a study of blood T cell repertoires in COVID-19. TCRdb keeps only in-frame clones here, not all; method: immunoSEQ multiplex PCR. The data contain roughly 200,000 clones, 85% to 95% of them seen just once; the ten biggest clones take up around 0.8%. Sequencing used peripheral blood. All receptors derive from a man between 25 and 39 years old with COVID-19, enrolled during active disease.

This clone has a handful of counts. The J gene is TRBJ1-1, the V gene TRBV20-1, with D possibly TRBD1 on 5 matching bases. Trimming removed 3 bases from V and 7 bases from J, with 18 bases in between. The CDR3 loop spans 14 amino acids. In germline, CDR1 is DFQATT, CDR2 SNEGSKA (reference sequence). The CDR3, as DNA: TGCAGTGCTAGTCTCTTGGGACTCCAACATGAAGCTTTCTTT. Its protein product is CSASLLGLQHEAFF.

The CDR3 bases are TGTGCCACCAGTGATTTGCTTAATGAGCAGTTCTTC. Translation gives CATSDLLNEQFF. This chain joins TRBV24-1 and TRBJ2-1; D is uncertain. Germline CDR1 KGHDR, CDR2 SFDVKD. This CDR3 spans 12 amino acids. Between the trimmed V and J ends, which lost 0 bases and 7 bases, there was a span of 3 bases.

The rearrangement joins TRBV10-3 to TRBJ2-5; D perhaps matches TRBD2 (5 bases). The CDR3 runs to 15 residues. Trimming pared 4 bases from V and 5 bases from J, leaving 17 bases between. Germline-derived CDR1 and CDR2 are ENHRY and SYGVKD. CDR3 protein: CAISVVFGVRETQYF. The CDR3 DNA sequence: TGTGCCATCAGTGTGGTATTCGGGGTCCGGGAGACCCAGTACTTC.

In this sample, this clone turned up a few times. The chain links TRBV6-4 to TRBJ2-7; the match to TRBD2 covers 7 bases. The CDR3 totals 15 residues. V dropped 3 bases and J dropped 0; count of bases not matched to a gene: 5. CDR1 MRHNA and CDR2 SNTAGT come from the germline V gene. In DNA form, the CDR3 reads TGTGCCAGCAGTGAAAAGGCGGGGGACTCCTACGAGCAGTACTTC. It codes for CASSEKAGDSYEQYF.

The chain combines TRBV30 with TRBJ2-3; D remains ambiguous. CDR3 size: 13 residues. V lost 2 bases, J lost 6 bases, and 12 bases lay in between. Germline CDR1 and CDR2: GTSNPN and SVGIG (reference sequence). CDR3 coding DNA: TGTGCCTGGAGTCAAGTACAGCTCGATACGCAGTATTTT. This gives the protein CAWSQVQLDTQYF.

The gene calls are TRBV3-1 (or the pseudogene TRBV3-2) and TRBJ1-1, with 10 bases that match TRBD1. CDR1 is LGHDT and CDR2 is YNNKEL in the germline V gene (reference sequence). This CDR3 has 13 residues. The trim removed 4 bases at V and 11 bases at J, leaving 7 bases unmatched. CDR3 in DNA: TGTGCCAGCAGCCGAGATCCGGGACAGGGGGCTTTCTTT. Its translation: CASSRDPGQGAFF.

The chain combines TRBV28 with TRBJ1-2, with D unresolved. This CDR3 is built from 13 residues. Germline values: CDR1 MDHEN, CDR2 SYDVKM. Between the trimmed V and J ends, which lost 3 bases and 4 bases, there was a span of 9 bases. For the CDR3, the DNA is TGTGCCAGCAGTTTGGAGGTCAGCTATGGCTACACCTTC. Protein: CASSLEVSYGYTF.

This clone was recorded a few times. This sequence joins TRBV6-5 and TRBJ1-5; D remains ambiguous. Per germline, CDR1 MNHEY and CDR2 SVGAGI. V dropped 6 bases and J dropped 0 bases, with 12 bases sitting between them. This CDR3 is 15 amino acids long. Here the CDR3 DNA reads TGTGCCAGCAGCCCCGGTCTTTATAGCAATCAGCCCCAGCATTTT. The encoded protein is CASSPGLYSNQPQHF.

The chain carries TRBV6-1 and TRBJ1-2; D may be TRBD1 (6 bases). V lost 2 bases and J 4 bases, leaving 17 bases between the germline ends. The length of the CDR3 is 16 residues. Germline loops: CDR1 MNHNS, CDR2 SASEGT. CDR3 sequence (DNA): TGTGCCAGCAGTGAATTAGGGGGGGCTGGGGTCTATGGCTACACCTTC. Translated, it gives CASSELGGAGVYGYTF.

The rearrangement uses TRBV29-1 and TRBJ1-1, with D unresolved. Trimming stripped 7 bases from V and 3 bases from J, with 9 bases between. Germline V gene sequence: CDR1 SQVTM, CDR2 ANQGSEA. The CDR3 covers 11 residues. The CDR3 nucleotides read TGCAGCGCGGCGGAGGACACTGAAGCTTTCTTT. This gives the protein CSAAEDTEAFF.

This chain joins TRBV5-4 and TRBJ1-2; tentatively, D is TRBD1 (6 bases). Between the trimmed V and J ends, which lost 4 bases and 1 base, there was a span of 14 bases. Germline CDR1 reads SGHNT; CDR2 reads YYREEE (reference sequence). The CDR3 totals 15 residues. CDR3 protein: CASSEVQGINYGYTF. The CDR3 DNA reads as TGTGCCAGCAGCGAAGTACAGGGAATTAACTATGGCTACACCTTC.